This T cell receptor beta chain emerged from a study of cytomegalovirus exposure and HLA in healthy donors. About this clone: Its specificity is not known.

The primer mix had 60 Vbeta and 13 Jbeta primers. Clones were read by immunoSEQ multiplex PCR, and TCRdb kept only the in-frame ones, dropping some. The table lists about 94,000 clones, over 50% of them singletons. V lost 6 bases, J lost 2 bases, and 13 bases stayed unmatched. CDR3 length equals 16 residues. Germline loops: CDR1 MDHEN, CDR2 SYDVKM. Study-wide results and limits: Per published reports, the classifier diagnosed cytomegalovirus status with high specificity and sensitivity.

V gene TRBV28 combines with J gene TRBJ2-7; 7 bases are shared with TRBD2. This clonotype was obtained from a man aged 25-45 years in good health and CMV-seronegative. Sequencing was carried out using PBMCs. CDR3 loop: CASRQITSALTYEQYF. The CDR3 DNA sequence: TGTGCCAGCAGACAAATTACTAGCGCTTTAACCTACGAGCAGTACTTC.